The entry that follows covers one T cell receptor beta chain sequence. Antigen unknown. CDR3 size: 17 residues. Trimming cost V 2 bases and J 11 bases, with 28 bases left between them. The germline V gene has CDR1 GTSNPN and CDR2 SVGIG (reference sequence). The repertoire was sequenced with immunoSEQ multiplex PCR; TCRdb's copy has only in-frame clones and lacks some. The sample lists under 1,100,000 clones, 65% to 80% seen once, with approximately 1.3% in the top ten. The entry originates in a study of shared clonotypes between healthy human individuals. The study, taken as a whole, reports: Naive subsets usually exceeded memory subsets in estimated richness.

The rearrangement uses TRBV30 and TRBJ1-5, with D possibly matching TRBD1 (6 bases). What was sequenced was memory CD4+ T cells sorted from blood. Documented subset: CD45RA-negative fraction. This receptor was taken from a man aged 18 to 30 in good health. For the CDR3, the DNA is TGTGCCTGGAGTCCCCCGCGGGGGGCACCTTGGGGATCAGCCCAGCATTTT. Protein: CAWSPPRGAPWGSAQHF.